Below are 23 T cell receptor beta chains sequenced from a single sample in a study of blood T cell repertoires in COVID-19. Repertoires were generated with immunoSEQ multiplex PCR, while TCRdb's copy carries only in-frame clones and drops some. The repertoire consists of just over 150,000 clones, with roughly 85% occurring once and the leading ten covering less than 3.5%. The specimen sequenced was peripheral blood. Source of these receptors: a human donor with acute or convalescent COVID-19. The donor label of this sample is uncertain.

This rearrangement joins TRBV12-3 or TRBV12-4 to TRBJ1-1; D call uncertain. The CDR3 is 13 amino acids. V was trimmed by 3 bases and J by 4 bases, leaving 9 bases between them. Written as DNA, the CDR3 is TGTGCCAGCAGTTTGACGCGGGGCACTGAAGCTTTCTTT. Amino acids: CASSLTRGTEAFF.

This clone turned up a few times. The J gene is TRBJ2-1, the V gene TRBV6-1; 7 bases agree with TRBD1. J was trimmed by 4 bases and V by 3 bases; bases with no gene match: 9. This CDR3 region has 16 residues. From germline, CDR1 is MNHNS and CDR2 SASEGT. The CDR3 DNA follows: TGTGCCAGCAGTGACCACCTGGACAGGCTATACAATGAGCAGTTCTTC. Protein: CASSDHLDRLYNEQFF.

This sequence joins TRBV14 and TRBJ2-1; the D gene is possibly TRBD1 (5 bases). The CDR3 spans 14 residues. Trimming shortened V by 4 bases and J by 5 bases, and 12 bases separated the two germline ends. CDR1 and CDR2 (germline): SGHDN, FVKESK. CDR3 sequence (DNA): TGTGCCAGCAGCCTGTGGGGCTCTGACAATGAGCAGTTCTTC. Its translation: CASSLWGSDNEQFF.

The gene calls are TRBV5-1 and TRBJ2-3; 11 positions agree with TRBD1. In germline, CDR1 is SGHRS, CDR2 YFSETQ. CDR3 length: 16 residues. V trimming: 3 bases; J trimming: 4 bases; junction bases outside the gene matches: 7. This CDR3 is CASSSQGQGASDTQYF. The CDR3 region has the DNA TGCGCCAGCAGCTCCCAAGGACAGGGGGCATCAGATACGCAGTATTTT.

This clone has a handful of counts. The chain employs TRBV19 and TRBJ2-5, with D maybe TRBD1 (6 bases). V was shortened by 3 bases and J by 2 bases, with 13 bases between the two germline ends. The CDR3 has 15 amino acids. Germline CDR1 LNHDA, CDR2 SQIVND (reference sequence). CDR3 nucleotide sequence: TGTGCCAGTAGTATCAGGGGTGGAAGGCAAGAGACCCAGTACTTC. Translating it yields CASSIRGGRQETQYF.

The rearrangement joins TRBV3-1 (or the pseudogene TRBV3-2) to TRBJ1-2; D uncertain. The CDR3 contains 15 residues. Germline assignment: CDR1 LGHDT and CDR2 YNNKEL (reference sequence). Trimming shortened V by 3 bases and J by 0 bases, and 11 bases separated the two germline ends. The CDR3 DNA sequence: TGTGCCAGCAGCCAGGGGAGGTGGGCTAACTATGGCTACACCTTC. The encoded protein is CASSQGRWANYGYTF.

This chain links TRBV7-9 with TRBJ2-5; 9 bases agree with TRBD2. This CDR3 spans 12 amino acids. V lost 4 bases and J lost 14; bases outside the gene matches: 8. Germline CDR1 and CDR2: SEHNR and FQNEAQ (reference sequence). The DNA for the CDR3 is TGTGCCAGCAGCTCATCCGGGACTAGCACATACTTC. Its translation: CASSSSGTSTYF.

The chain carries TRBV28 and TRBJ2-2; D unresolved. The CDR3 has 13 residues. V lost 10 bases and J 0 bases, leaving 9 bases between the germline ends. Germline CDR1 is MDHEN and CDR2 is SYDVKM. CDR3 bases: TGTGCCACCCCTATACCGAACACCGGGGAGCTGTTTTTT. Translated: CATPIPNTGELFF.

The genes are TRBV4-1 and TRBJ1-3; D is unclear. Trimming took off 1 base at V and 2 bases at J, with 9 bases between the two ends. This CDR3 has 15 residues. Looked up from germline, CDR1 is MGHRA and CDR2 is YSYEKL. The CDR3 protein is CASSQVSTAGNTIYF. The CDR3 DNA reads as TGCGCCAGCAGCCAAGTTAGCACCGCTGGAAACACCATATATTTT.

This clone was detected once. The rearrangement links TRBV6-2 or TRBV6-3 to TRBJ1-1; 7 bases line up with TRBD1. The CDR3 is 13 amino acids. The germline V gene has CDR1 MNHEY and CDR2 SVGEGT. With 5 bases clipped from V and 7 bases from J, the junction kept 7 bases outside the gene matches. CDR3 in DNA: TGTGCCAGCAGTCCGACCCGGACAGGTGAAGCTTTCTTT. Amino acid sequence: CASSPTRTGEAFF.

The V and J genes are TRBV18 and TRBJ1-1, with D hard to call. Germline lookup yields CDR1 KGHSH and CDR2 LQKENI. CDR3 length: 15 amino acids. The V gene lost 2 bases and the J gene lost 1 base, with 11 bases spanning the gap. CDR3: CASSPLAGSNTEAFF. CDR3 in DNA: TGTGCCAGCTCACCATTGGCAGGTTCGAACACTGAAGCTTTCTTT.

This chain uses TRBV7-2 with TRBJ1-2, with 8 bases aligning to TRBD1. Germline V gene sequence: CDR1 SGHTA, CDR2 FQGNSA. The CDR3 is made up of 14 amino acids. The junction had 9 bases not matched to a gene; V was cut back by 5 bases and J by 7 bases. In DNA, the CDR3 is TGTGCCAGCAGCCCGGACAGGGTAAACGGTGGCTACACCTTC. Its protein is CASSPDRVNGGYTF.

The rearrangement uses TRBV2 and TRBJ2-7; 10 bases agree with TRBD2. V was pared by 5 bases and J by 2 bases, with 6 bases of the junction left unmatched. The CDR3 loop spans 15 amino acids. Germline V gene sequence: CDR1 SNHLY, CDR2 FYNNEI. The CDR3 sequence: CASSRTGTSAYEQYF. CDR3 bases: TGTGCCAGCAGTAGGACCGGGACTAGCGCCTACGAGCAGTACTTC.

The CDR3 nucleotides read TGTGCCTGGAGTCTTAACTATGGCTACACCTTC. Residues: CAWSLNYGYTF. The chain carries TRBV30 and TRBJ1-2; D remains ambiguous. The CDR3 totals 11 residues. With 2 bases removed from V and 1 base from J, the gap between germline ends came to 2 bases. Germline V lookup: CDR1 GTSNPN, CDR2 SVGIG (reference sequence).

V and J are TRBV6-5 and TRBJ1-1, with 8 positions matching TRBD1. The CDR3 is 14 amino acids. Germline CDR1 is MNHEY and CDR2 is SVGAGI. The J segment lost 3 bases and the V segment lost 7 bases, leaving 7 bases of the junction unmatched. The CDR3 region is CASTYRGRDTEAFF. As DNA, the CDR3 is TGTGCCAGCACCTACAGGGGGAGGGACACTGAAGCTTTCTTT.

The chain combines TRBV30 with TRBJ1-2, with D perhaps matching TRBD1 (5 bases). CDR3 length equals 13 residues. Per germline, CDR1 GTSNPN and CDR2 SVGIG (reference sequence). The germline V and J ends were trimmed by 3 bases and 2 bases, with 10 bases remaining between them. The CDR3 DNA is TGTGCCTGGAGGCAACAGGAAAACTATGGCTACACCTTC. This codes for CAWRQQENYGYTF. Looking up the rest from reference TRBV30 and TRBJ1-2 gives the full variable domain: SQTIHQWPATLVQPVGSPLSLECTVEGTSNPNLYWYRQAAGRGLQLLFYSVGIGQISSEVPQNLSASRPQDRQFILSSKKLLLSDSGFYLCAWRQQENYGYTFGSGTRLTVV.

The gene calls are TRBV10-3 and TRBJ2-1, with 8 bases lining up with TRBD2. Germline CDR1 ENHRY, CDR2 SYGVKD. The V segment lost 5 bases and the J segment 4 bases; nucleotides outside the gene matches: 7. The CDR3 loop spans 15 amino acids. The CDR3 is CAISKTGGEYNEQFF. The CDR3 region has the DNA TGTGCCATCAGTAAGACCGGGGGGGAATACAATGAGCAGTTCTTC.

J is TRBJ2-3 and V is TRBV6-5, with 7 bases identical to TRBD1. The CDR3 runs 13 residues. CDR1 is MNHEY and CDR2 is SVGAGI in the germline V gene. V shed 5 bases and J 5 bases; nucleotides not matched to a gene: 4. The CDR3 DNA follows: TGTGCCAGCAGTAGCCGGGACAGAGATACGCAGTATTTT. This translates into CASSSRDRDTQYF.

This clone was found once. V gene TRBV7-2 combines with J gene TRBJ1-6; a weak D match, TRBD1 (6 bases). The CDR3 totals 15 residues. The germline V and J ends were trimmed by 7 bases and 2 bases, with 12 bases remaining between them. Germline CDR1 reads SGHTA; CDR2 reads FQGNSA. CDR3 DNA: TGTGCCAGCAAAGTGGGGGCCCCCTATAATTCACCCCTCCACTTT. Protein sequence: CASKVGAPYNSPLHF.

This chain joins TRBV5-1 and TRBJ2-2, with TRBD1 identical over 8 bases. The CDR3 length is 13 residues. Germline V gene data show CDR1 as SGHRS and CDR2 as YFSETQ. V lost 8 bases to trimming and J lost 7 bases; unmatched junction nucleotides: 7. The CDR3: CASLGQGGGELFF. The DNA for the CDR3 is TGCGCCAGTTTAGGACAGGGAGGCGGGGAGCTGTTTTTT.

The chain combines TRBV5-1 with TRBJ2-2; 7 bases fit TRBD1. Trimming took 4 bases from V and 5 from J; bases not matched to a gene: 11. The CDR3 totals 16 residues. Germline CDR1 and CDR2: SGHRS and YFSETQ. CDR3 protein: CASSARQGEITGELFF. The CDR3 DNA sequence: TGCGCCAGCAGCGCCCGACAGGGAGAGATTACCGGGGAGCTGTTTTTT.

The CDR3 nucleotides are TGTGCCAGCAGCCAAGCGGTGGGCGGGGGGACGCAGTATTTT. It translates to CASSQAVGGGTQYF. The chain is built from TRBV3-1 (or the pseudogene TRBV3-2) and TRBJ2-3; 8 nucleotides align to TRBD2. V gave up 1 base and J gave up 9 bases; unmatched junction bases: 6. The CDR3 is 14 amino acids. Per germline, CDR1 LGHDT and CDR2 YNNKEL (reference sequence).

The V and J genes are TRBV6-2 or TRBV6-3 and TRBJ2-7; 7 positions agree with TRBD2. Germline V gene sequence: CDR1 MNHEY, CDR2 SVGEGT. Unmatched junction bases numbered 15, after V lost 2 bases and J lost 2 bases. This CDR3 is 18 amino acids long. The CDR3 DNA reads as TGTGCCAGCAGTTACCCCTACCAGGGTCCTAGCGGAACCTACGAGCAGTACTTC. This codes for CASSYPYQGPSGTYEQYF.